One sample yielded the 16 T cell receptor beta chains listed below, sequenced in a study of T-cell reconstitution after alpha-beta-depleted transplantation in children. This sample's TCRbeta library carried unique molecular identifier barcodes. One entry per CDR3 protein results from TCRdb running MiXCR on the PCR reads. The repertoire consists of about 510,000 distinct CDR3 sequences, with roughly 10% occurring once and the leading ten covering approximately 15%. Sequencing was performed on PBMCs, mostly from graft donor cells, taken 180 days after TCRalphabeta/CD19-depleted stem cell transplant. The receptors come from a female patient between 2 and 10 years old who had a stem cell transplant for aplastic anemia, so the T cells may come from the graft donor.

In this sample, this clonotype turned up a few times. This chain joins TRBV12-3 or TRBV12-4 and TRBJ2-1; unclear D gene. With 8 bases removed from V and 7 bases from J, the gap between germline ends came to 12 bases. The CDR3 runs 12 residues. CDR3: CASGRQRNEQFF. CDR3 bases: TGTGCCAGCGGCCGACAACGAAATGAGCAGTTCTTC.

This clonotype was recorded many times. The chain combines TRBV12-3 or TRBV12-4 with TRBJ2-7; D gene uncertain. This CDR3 has 14 residues. Trimming left V 1 base short and J 3 bases short, with 10 bases between. CDR3 amino acids: CASSLVFQDYEQYF. The CDR3 DNA reads TGTGCCAGCAGTTTAGTCTTCCAGGACTACGAGCAGTACTTC.

The rearrangement links TRBV9 to TRBJ2-3; TRBD2 matches at 8 bases. Trimming cost V 3 bases and J 1 base; bases outside gene matches: 10. The CDR3 has 17 residues. Germline V gene lookup returns CDR1 SGDLS and CDR2 YYNGEE. CDR3 DNA sequence: TGTGCCAGCAGCGCACAACCGGGACTAGTGGGCACAGATACGCAGTATTTT. As protein: CASSAQPGLVGTDTQYF.

In this sample, this clonotype turned up once. The chain has TRBV7-9 and TRBJ2-3; 8 nucleotides match TRBD1. CDR1 SEHNR and CDR2 FQNEAQ come from the germline V gene (reference sequence). V gave up 4 bases and J gave up 2 bases; unmatched junction bases: 11. The CDR3 totals 17 residues. The CDR3 DNA follows: TGTGCCAGCAGCTCCCTTATGGACAGGGTTATCACAGATACGCAGTATTTT. Translation gives CASSSLMDRVITDTQYF.

This clonotype was seen more than once but under ten times. V is TRBV5-1 and J is TRBJ1-2, with a possible D match to TRBD1 (6 bases). CDR3 size: 14 residues. Germline V gene data show CDR1 as SGHRS and CDR2 as YFSETQ. Trimming took off 4 bases at V and 6 bases at J, with 16 bases between the two ends. As DNA, the CDR3 is TGCGCCAGCAGCAGAACATATGGACAGCATGGCTACACCTTC. Translated, it gives CASSRTYGQHGYTF.

J is TRBJ2-1 and V is TRBV19; D gene ambiguous. This CDR3 has 15 amino acids. The ends were cut back, 2 bases at V and 0 bases at J, with 8 bases in the middle. Germline-derived CDR1 and CDR2 are LNHDA and SQIVND (reference sequence). The CDR3 protein is CASSISSASYNEQFF. The CDR3 bases are TGTGCCAGTAGTATATCCAGCGCCTCCTACAATGAGCAGTTCTTC.

This clonotype was seen once. The junction does not match germline at one end; this may be a read error. This chain uses TRBV7-9 with TRBJ2-6; 8 bases align to TRBD1. The germline gives CDR1 SEHNR, CDR2 FQNEAQ (reference sequence). CDR3 length equals 15 residues. The CDR3 DNA reads TGTGCCAGCAGCTTGGACAGGGCTGGGGCCAACGGCCTGACTTTC. This codes for CASSLDRAGANGLTF.

The gene calls are TRBV7-2 and TRBJ2-1; 8 positions agree with TRBD1. Looked up from germline, CDR1 is SGHTA and CDR2 is FQGNSA. This CDR3 is built from 15 residues. The junction had 3 bases not matched to a gene; V was cut back by 2 bases and J by 3 bases. The CDR3 region has the DNA TGTGCCAGCAGCTTACAGGGGGCGGACTACAATGAGCAGTTCTTC. Translation: CASSLQGADYNEQFF.

This clonotype was observed a handful of times. J is TRBJ2-3 and V is TRBV10-3; 11 nucleotides align to TRBD2. Germline CDR1 is ENHRY and CDR2 is SYGVKD. J lost 1 base, V lost 5 bases, and 2 bases had no gene match. This CDR3 has 15 amino acids. The CDR3 here is CAISLAGGRTDTQYF. For the CDR3, the DNA is TGTGCCATCAGTCTAGCGGGAGGCCGCACAGATACGCAGTATTTT.

This clonotype was detected only a few times. The chain couples TRBV12-3 or TRBV12-4 to TRBJ1-1; TRBD1 matches at 7 bases. The junction had 4 bases not matched to a gene; V was cut back by 4 bases and J by 2 bases. There are 14 residues in the CDR3. CDR3: CASSSTGDNTEAFF. CDR3 nucleotide sequence: TGTGCCAGCAGTTCTACAGGGGATAACACTGAAGCTTTCTTT.

The chain has TRBV12-3 or TRBV12-4 and TRBJ2-3; D may be TRBD1 or TRBD2 (5 bases each). The germline V and J ends were trimmed by 3 bases and 7 bases, with 11 bases remaining between them. The CDR3 is 13 residues long. The CDR3 DNA reads TGTGCCAGCAGTTTGGGGACGGCACATACGCAGTATTTT. Protein sequence: CASSLGTAHTQYF.

In DNA, the CDR3 is TGTGCCAGCAGACAGATAGTCTACACAGATACGCAGTATTTT. Residues: CASRQIVYTDTQYF. The chain recombines TRBV2 with TRBJ2-3, with D uncertain. CDR1 and CDR2 from the germline V gene are SNHLY and FYNNEI. CDR3 size: 14 residues. Trimming took off 6 bases at V and 2 bases at J, with 12 bases between the two ends.

The genes are TRBV28 and TRBJ2-7, with D possibly called TRBD1 or TRBD2 (5 bases each). Trimming stripped 6 bases from V and 4 bases from J, with 19 bases between. Germline V CDR1 and CDR2: MDHEN, SYDVKM. The CDR3 sequence is 15 residues long. Here the CDR3 reads CASRNSGTSGYEQYF. CDR3 sequence (DNA): TGTGCCAGCAGAAACTCCGGGACCTCCGGGTACGAGCAGTACTTC.

This chain uses TRBV7-7 with TRBJ2-2; a weak D match, TRBD1 (5 bases). The CDR3 is 15 amino acids. The ends were cut back, 3 bases at V and 1 base at J, with 9 bases in the middle. Looked up from germline, CDR1 is SSHAT and CDR2 is FNYEAQ (reference sequence). The CDR3 loop is CASSLSQGNTGELFF. CDR3 nucleotide sequence: TGTGCCAGCAGCTTGTCCCAGGGGAACACCGGGGAGCTGTTTTTT.

V usage is TRBV6-2 or TRBV6-3 and J usage is TRBJ1-5; 7 nucleotides align to TRBD1. The CDR3 totals 13 residues. Per germline, CDR1 MNHEY and CDR2 SVGEGT. Trimming at V came to 5 bases and at J to 11 bases, leaving 9 bases not matched to a gene. The CDR3 is CASSKTGRDAQHF. Here the CDR3 DNA reads TGTGCCAGCAGTAAGACAGGGCGTGATGCCCAGCATTTT.

This clonotype was seen a few times. The gene calls are TRBV3-1 and TRBJ2-2; 9 nucleotides line up with TRBD1. The CDR3 loop spans 16 amino acids. CDR1 is LGHDT, CDR2 YNNKEL, per germline (reference sequence). With V trimmed by 4 bases and J by 2 bases, 5 bases remained unmatched. The CDR3 DNA reads as TGTGCCAGCAGCCCGGACAGGGGAAGCAACACCGGGGAGCTGTTTTTT. Its translation: CASSPDRGSNTGELFF.